The source of this TCR beta chain is a study of T cell responses to AZD1222 COVID-19 vaccine (dated by TCRdb to the early 2020s). About the full investigation: TCR sequencing was performed for roughly 250 trial participants, of whom about 200 were given two doses of AZD1222 and some 26 were given two doses of MenACWY control vaccine. Trial participants were enrolled into age subgroups of 18-55, 56-69 and 70-plus years, which contained 148, 28 and 57 TCR-sequenced participants, respectively.

The time point label of this sample denotes: about 28 days (+/-7) after the second vaccine dose. Reading the label with the study, this specimen's treatment or condition is: meningococcal conjugate vaccine given as trial control. Samples from vaccinated people were obtained from the UK trials COV001 and COV002, which included a single-blind randomized controlled phase 2/3 trial of AZD1222 (ChAdOx1 nCoV-19) in healthy adults. For TCRbeta chain sequencing, PBMC samples were collected from trial participants at day 0 and at day 28 after the second dose. Study-wide findings and limitations: Conclusions about previously exposed vaccinees were limited because only a handful of AZD1222 recipients were SARS-CoV-2 seropositive at baseline. Because no day 14 peak-response samples were available, repertoires were characterized only after the peak T cell response. The 56-69-year group was small, and its depth increase did not reach significance, likely because of low power. Participants were mostly white British, with more females than males. The authors suggested clonal diversity may have been underestimated. After two AZD1222 doses, both the breadth and the depth of spike-specific TCRs were significantly higher than at day 0 and than in MenACWY recipients. Reportedly, almost half of the unique spike-specific TCRs recognized epitopes lying outside the regions that are mutated in the B.1.351 and B.1.1.7 variants. The vaccine-associated CD4 TCRs covered the entire spike protein, and the dominant responses fell in regions 160-218 and 743-854.

In regard to this clone: Its target antigen remains unknown. Base quality data are lacking; no much larger clone is found one base away.

CDR1 is given as SGHTA and CDR2 as FQGNSA, both from the germline V gene. The cysteine opens and the phenylalanine closes a CDR3 of 14 amino acids. The only DNA kept is the CDR3, 42 bases in frame from the first base. The junction carries 12 bases between V and J, which are trimmed by 3 bases and 7 bases respectively. The CDR3 regions of human TCRbeta chains were analyzed by immunosequencing. Concerning the study's data processing: TCRs in the repertoires were matched against a reference library of SARS-CoV-2-specific TCRs that had been generated with the MIRA antigen-specificity platform. Breadth meant the fraction of unique TCRs that were SARS-CoV-2-associated, whereas depth meant the fraction of total T cells that were SARS-CoV-2-associated. Using the MIRA data, each spike-specific TCR was mapped to the spike region that the TCR reacts to and placed in a CD4 or CD8 class. Log10-transformed breadth and depth values were compared by one-way ANOVA with Sidak's multiple comparisons tests. The clones in this table, taken by TCRdb from immuneACCESS, are in-frame only. Not every clone is retained; where verified, under half of the shortfall comes from an unresolved V gene, and the cause of the rest is unknown. Clone size and the V and J calls come from that table; the DNA yielded D and trimming. The sample includes 75,000 to 85,000 clones, with around three quarters observed a single time. Roughly 28% of the sample is held by the ten biggest clonotypes.

The sequencing here drew on peripheral blood, taken 28 days after the second dose of the MenACWY control vaccine. The source is an adult who received the MenACWY meningococcal vaccine as a control. The rearranged chain carries TRBV7-2 and TRBJ1-4, with no reliable assignment of the D segment. The nucleotide sequence reads TGTGCCAGCAGCTTCCAAGGAAGAAGTGAAAAACTGTTTTTT. This codes for CASSFQGRSEKLFF.